This T cell receptor (beta chain) was captured in a study of T cells in Graves' hyperthyroidism and ophthalmopathy. Points from the study as a whole: Blood held most thyroid clonotypes expanded above 0.001 frequency.

Researchers amplified the TCR beta CDR3 regions from RNA transcripts. When the TCR CDR3 underwent first-round RT-PCR, the HTBI primer set was used. TCRdb re-called the multiplex PCR reads with MiXCR, one entry per CDR3 protein. Of hundreds of thousands of distinct CDR3 sequences in the sample, approximately 14% were seen once. This clonotype was counted ten times or more. What it binds is unknown. This clonotype was sampled from a woman aged 25-40 years with Graves' hyperthyroidism. The specimen was blood.

The CDR3, as DNA: TGTGCCAGCAGCTTAGAGGGGGGAGGGAATTACGAGCAGTACTTC. Translated, it gives CASSLEGGGNYEQYF. The chain employs TRBV7-8 and TRBJ2-7; the D gene is possibly TRBD2 (7 bases). The germline gives CDR1 SGHVS, CDR2 FQNEAQ. The CDR3 contains 15 residues. Deletions cut 1 base from V and 4 bases from J, with 14 bases between.